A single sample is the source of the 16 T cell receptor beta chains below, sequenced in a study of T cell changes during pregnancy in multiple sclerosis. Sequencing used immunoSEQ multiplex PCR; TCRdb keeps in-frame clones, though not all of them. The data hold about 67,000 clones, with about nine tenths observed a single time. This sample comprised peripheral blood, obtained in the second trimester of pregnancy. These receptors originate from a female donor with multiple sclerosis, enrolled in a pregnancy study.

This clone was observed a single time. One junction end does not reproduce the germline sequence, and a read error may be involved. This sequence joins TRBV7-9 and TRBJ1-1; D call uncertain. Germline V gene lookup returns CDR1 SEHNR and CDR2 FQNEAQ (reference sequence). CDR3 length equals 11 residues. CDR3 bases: TGTGCCAGCAACTCGAACGCTGAAGCTTTCTTT. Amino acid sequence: CASNSNAEAFF.

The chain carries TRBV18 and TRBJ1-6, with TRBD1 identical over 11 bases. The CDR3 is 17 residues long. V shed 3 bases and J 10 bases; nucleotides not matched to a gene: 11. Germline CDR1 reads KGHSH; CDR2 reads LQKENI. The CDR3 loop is CASSPRYRDRGESPLHF. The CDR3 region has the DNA TGTGCCAGCTCACCCCGATACCGGGACAGGGGGGAATCACCCCTCCACTTT. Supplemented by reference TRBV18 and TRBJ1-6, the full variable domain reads NAGVMQNPRHLVRRRGQEARLRCSPMKGHSHVYWYRQLPEEGLKFMVYLQKENIIDESGMPKERFSAEFPKEGPSILRIQQVVRGDSAAYFCASSPRYRDRGESPLHFGNGTRLTVT.

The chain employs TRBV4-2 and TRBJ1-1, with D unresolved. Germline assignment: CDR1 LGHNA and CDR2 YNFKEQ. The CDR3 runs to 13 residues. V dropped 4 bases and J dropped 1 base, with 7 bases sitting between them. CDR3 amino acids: CASSLLRNTEAFF. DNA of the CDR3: TGTGCCAGCAGCCTTCTACGGAACACTGAAGCTTTCTTT.

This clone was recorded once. The CDR3 DNA sequence: TGTGCCAGCAGCGTCCGGGACAGGGGGCGAAGCGGGGAGCTGTTTTTT. This sequence encodes CASSVRDRGRSGELFF. The genes are TRBV9 and TRBJ2-2, with 12 bases lining up with TRBD1. Germline CDR1 reads SGDLS; CDR2 reads YYNGEE. J lost 7 bases, V lost 2 bases, and 6 bases had no gene match. The CDR3 consists of 16 residues. Drawing the rest from reference TRBV9 and TRBJ2-2, the complete variable domain is DSGVTQTPKHLITATGQRVTLRCSPRSGDLSVYWYQQSLDQGLQFLIQYYNGEERAKGNILERFSAQQFPDLHSELNLSSLELGDSALYFCASSVRDRGRSGELFFGEGSRLTVL.

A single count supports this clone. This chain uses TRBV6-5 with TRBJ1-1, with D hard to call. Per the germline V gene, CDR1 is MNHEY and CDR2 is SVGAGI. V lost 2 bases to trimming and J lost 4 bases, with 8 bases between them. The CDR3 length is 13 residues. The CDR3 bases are TGTGCCAGCAGTTACGAGCGACGCACTGAAGCTTTCTTT. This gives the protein CASSYERRTEAFF.

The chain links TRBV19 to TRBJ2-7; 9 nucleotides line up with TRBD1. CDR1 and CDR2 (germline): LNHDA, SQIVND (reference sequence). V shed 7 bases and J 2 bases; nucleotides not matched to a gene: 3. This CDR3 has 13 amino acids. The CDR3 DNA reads TGTGCCAGTAAGGACAGGGGCCCCTACGAGCAGTACTTC. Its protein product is CASKDRGPYEQYF. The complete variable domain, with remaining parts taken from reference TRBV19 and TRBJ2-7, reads DGGITQSPKYLFRKEGQNVTLSCEQNLNHDAMYWYRQDPGQGLRLIYYSQIVNDFQKGDIAEGYSVSREKKESFPLTVTSAQKNPTAFYLCASKDRGPYEQYFGPGTRLTVT.

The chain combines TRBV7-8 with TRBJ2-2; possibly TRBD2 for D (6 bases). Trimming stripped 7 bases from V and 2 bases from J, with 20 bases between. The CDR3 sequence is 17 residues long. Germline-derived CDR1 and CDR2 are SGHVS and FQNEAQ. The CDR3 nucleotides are TGTGCCAGCACCGTCTTTGGAGGGACTCTTAACACCGGGGAGCTGTTTTTT. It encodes CASTVFGGTLNTGELFF.

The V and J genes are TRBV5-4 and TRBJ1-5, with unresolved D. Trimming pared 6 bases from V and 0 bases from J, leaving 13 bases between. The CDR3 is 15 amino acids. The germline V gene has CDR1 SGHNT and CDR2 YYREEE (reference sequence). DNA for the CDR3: TGTGCCAGCATCATGGAGGGTTATAGCAATCAGCCCCAGCATTTT. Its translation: CASIMEGYSNQPQHF.

CDR3 sequence: CASSIVWQGYNSPLHF. CDR3 DNA: TGTGCCAGTAGTATAGTTTGGCAGGGCTATAATTCACCCCTCCACTTT. The chain is built from TRBV19 and TRBJ1-6, with a weak D call TRBD1 (5 bases). Trimming took off 1 base at V and 3 bases at J, with 10 bases between the two ends. Per germline, CDR1 LNHDA and CDR2 SQIVND (reference sequence). The CDR3 extends over 16 amino acids.

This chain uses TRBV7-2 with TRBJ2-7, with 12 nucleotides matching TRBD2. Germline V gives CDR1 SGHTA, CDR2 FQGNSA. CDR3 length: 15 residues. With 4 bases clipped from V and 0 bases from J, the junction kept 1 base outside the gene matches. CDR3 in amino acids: CASSWGLAGSYEQYF. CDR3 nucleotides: TGTGCCAGCAGCTGGGGACTAGCGGGCTCCTACGAGCAGTACTTC.

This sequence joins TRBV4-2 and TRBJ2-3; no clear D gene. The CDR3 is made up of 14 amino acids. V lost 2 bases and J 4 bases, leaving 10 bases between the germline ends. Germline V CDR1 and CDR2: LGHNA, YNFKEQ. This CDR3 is CASSQLSVADTQYF. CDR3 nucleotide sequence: TGTGCCAGCAGCCAACTATCTGTTGCAGATACGCAGTATTTT.

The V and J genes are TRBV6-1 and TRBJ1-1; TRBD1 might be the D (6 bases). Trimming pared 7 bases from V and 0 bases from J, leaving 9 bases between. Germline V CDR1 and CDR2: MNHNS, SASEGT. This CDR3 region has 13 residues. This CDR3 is CASNRQVNTEAFF. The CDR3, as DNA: TGTGCCAGCAATAGACAGGTGAACACTGAAGCTTTCTTT.

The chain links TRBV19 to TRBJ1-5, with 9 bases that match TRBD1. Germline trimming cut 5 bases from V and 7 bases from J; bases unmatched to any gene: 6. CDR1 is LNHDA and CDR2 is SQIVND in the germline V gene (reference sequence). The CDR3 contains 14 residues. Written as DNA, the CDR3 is TGTGCCAGTAGTGTACAGGGGGCAGGGCAGCCCCAGCATTTT. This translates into CASSVQGAGQPQHF.

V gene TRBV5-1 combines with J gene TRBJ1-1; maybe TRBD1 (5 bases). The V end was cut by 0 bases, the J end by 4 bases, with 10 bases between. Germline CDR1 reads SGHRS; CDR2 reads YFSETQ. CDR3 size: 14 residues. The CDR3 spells CASSLGTGTTEAFF. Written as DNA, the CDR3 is TGCGCCAGCAGCTTGGGAACAGGAACCACTGAAGCTTTCTTT. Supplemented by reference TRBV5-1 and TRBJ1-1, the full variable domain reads KAGVTQTPRYLIKTRGQQVTLSCSPISGHRSVSWYQQTPGQGLQFLFEYFSETQRNKGNFPGRFSGRQFSNSRSEMNVSTLELGDSALYLCASSLGTGTTEAFFGQGTRLTVV.

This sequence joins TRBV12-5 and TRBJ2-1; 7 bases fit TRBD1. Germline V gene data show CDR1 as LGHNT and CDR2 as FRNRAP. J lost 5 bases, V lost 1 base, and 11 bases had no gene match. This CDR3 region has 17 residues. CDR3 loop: CASGLARGDREHNEQFF. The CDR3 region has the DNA TGTGCTAGTGGTTTGGCCCGAGGGGACAGAGAACACAATGAGCAGTTCTTC.

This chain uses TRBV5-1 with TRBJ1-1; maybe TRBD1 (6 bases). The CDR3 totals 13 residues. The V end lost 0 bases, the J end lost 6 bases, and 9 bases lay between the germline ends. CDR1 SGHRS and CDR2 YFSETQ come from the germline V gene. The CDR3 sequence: CASSLGRGAEAFF. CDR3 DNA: TGCGCCAGCAGCTTGGGCAGGGGCGCTGAAGCTTTCTTT.